This T cell receptor beta chain was documented in a study of CD8 T cells in Susac syndrome. The CDR3 consists of 16 residues. The V and J ends lost 1 base and 4 bases, in that order; junction bases with no gene match: 8. Germline V gene lookup returns CDR1 SGHTA and CDR2 FQGNSA. The count of this clonotype is one. Its antigen is currently unknown. Random hexamers were used to reverse transcribe about 0.5 to 1 ug of RNA. The method of amplification for TCR beta CDR3 was immunoSEQ multiplex PCR, covering 54 Vbeta and 13 Jbeta. TCRdb re-called the immunoSEQ multiplex PCR reads with MiXCR, one entry per CDR3 protein. The sample consists of 150,000 or so distinct CDR3 sequences, roughly nine tenths of them appearing once. Study outcomes and limitations: The study acknowledged a relatively small number of individuals in its TCR sequencing and HLA analysis.

Sequencing targeted TCR beta in blood CD8+ and CD4+ T cells. Negative isolation yielded the CD8+ and CD4+ T cells, while FACS enriched the TEMRA cells. The specimen was CD4+ T cells from PBMCs. This sequence originates from a human donor in good health. The V gene is TRBV7-2, the J gene TRBJ2-7, with TRBD2 matching 9 bases. The CDR3 loop is CASSLGSAGGPYEQYF. As DNA, the CDR3 is TGTGCCAGCAGCTTAGGATCCGCGGGGGGGCCTTACGAGCAGTACTTC.